This record looks at one TCR beta chain sequence and its context. This sample stems from a study of control samples from healthy donors and cancer patients. The assay was immunoSEQ multiplex PCR, and TCRdb's table has in-frame clones only and misses some. The data hold more than 95,000 clones, with over 90% observed a single time. Source material: blood. The origin of this receptor is a man aged 25-40 years in good health.

This CDR3 is CASSSTGTGNQPQHF. Written as DNA, the CDR3 is TGTGCCAGCAGCTCTACCGGGACAGGGAACCAGCCCCAGCATTTT. The rearrangement joins TRBV7-9 to TRBJ1-5; the match to TRBD1 covers 9 bases. The germline V gene has CDR1 SEHNR and CDR2 FQNEAQ (reference sequence). V was pared by 4 bases and J by 7 bases, with 8 bases of the junction left unmatched. CDR3 length equals 15 residues.